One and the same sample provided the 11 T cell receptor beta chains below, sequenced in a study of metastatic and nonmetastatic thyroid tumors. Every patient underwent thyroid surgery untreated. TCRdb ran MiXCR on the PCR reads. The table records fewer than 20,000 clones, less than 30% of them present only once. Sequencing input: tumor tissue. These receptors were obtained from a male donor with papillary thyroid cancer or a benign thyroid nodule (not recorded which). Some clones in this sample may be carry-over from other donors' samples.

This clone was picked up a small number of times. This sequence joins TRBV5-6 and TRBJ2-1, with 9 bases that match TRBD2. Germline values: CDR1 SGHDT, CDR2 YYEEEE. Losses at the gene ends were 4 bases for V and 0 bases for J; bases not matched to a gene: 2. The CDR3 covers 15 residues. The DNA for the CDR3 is TGTGCCAGCAGCGTGACTAGCGGCTCCTACAATGAGCAGTTCTTC. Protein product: CASSVTSGSYNEQFF.

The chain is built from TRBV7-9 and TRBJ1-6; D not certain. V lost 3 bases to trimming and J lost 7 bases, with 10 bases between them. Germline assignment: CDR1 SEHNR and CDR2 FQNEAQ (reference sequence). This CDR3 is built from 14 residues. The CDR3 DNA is TGTGCCAGCAGCTTGTCGGCGGGGAATTCACCCCTCCACTTT. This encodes CASSLSAGNSPLHF.

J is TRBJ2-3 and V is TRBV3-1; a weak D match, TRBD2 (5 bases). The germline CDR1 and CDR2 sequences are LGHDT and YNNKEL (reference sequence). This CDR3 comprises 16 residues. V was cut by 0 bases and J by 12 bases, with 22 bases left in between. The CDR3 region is CASSQDMETTGLTQYF. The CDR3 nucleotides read TGTGCCAGCAGCCAAGATATGGAGACTACCGGGTTAACTCAGTATTTT.

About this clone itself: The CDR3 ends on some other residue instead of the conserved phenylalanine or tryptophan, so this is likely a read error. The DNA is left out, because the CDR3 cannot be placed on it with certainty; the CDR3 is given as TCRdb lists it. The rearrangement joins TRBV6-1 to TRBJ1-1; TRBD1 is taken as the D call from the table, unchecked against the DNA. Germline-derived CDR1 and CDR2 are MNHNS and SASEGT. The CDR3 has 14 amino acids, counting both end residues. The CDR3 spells CASRPPSGNTDGFV.

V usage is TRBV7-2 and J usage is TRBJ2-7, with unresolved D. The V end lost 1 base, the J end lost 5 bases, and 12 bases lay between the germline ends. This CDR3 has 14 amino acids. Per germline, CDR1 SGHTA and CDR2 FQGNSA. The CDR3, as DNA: TGTGCCAGCAGCTTAGGGCTCAGGTCTAACGAGCAGTACTTC. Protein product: CASSLGLRSNEQYF.

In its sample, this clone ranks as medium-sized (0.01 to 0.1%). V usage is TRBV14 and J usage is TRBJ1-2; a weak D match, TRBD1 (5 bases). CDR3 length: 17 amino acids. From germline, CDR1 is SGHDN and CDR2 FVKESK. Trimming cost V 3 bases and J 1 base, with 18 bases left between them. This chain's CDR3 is CASSHTPGAWDNYGYTF. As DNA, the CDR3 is TGTGCCAGCAGCCATACCCCCGGGGCATGGGATAACTATGGCTACACCTTC.

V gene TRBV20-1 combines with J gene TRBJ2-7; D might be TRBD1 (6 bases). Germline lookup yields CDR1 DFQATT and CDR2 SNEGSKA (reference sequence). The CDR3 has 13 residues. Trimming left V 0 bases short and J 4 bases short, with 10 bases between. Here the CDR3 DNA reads TGCAGTGCTAGAGATACAGGGAGTTACGAGCAGTACTTC. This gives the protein CSARDTGSYEQYF.

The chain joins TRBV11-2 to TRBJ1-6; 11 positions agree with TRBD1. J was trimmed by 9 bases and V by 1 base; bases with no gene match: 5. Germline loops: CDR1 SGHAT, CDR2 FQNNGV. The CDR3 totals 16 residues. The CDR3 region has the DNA TGTGCCAGCAGCTTAGGAGGACAGGGGGCGGCTTCACCCCTCCACTTT. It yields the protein CASSLGGQGAASPLHF.

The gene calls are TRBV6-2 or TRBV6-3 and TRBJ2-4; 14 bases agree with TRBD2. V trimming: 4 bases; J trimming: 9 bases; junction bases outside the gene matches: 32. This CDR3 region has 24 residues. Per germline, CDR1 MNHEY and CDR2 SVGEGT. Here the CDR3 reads CASSSTGAYTPGTSGSILTGIQYF. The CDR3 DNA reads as TGTGCCAGCAGTTCGACAGGTGCATATACTCCCGGGACTAGCGGGAGTATTCTTACAGGCATTCAGTACTTC.

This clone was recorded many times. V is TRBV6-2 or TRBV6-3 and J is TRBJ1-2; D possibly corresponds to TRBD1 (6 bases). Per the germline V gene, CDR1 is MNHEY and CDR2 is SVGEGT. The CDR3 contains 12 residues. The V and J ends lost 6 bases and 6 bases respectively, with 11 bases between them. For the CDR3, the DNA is TGTGCCAGCAGAACAGGGAGCCATGGCTACACCTTC. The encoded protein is CASRTGSHGYTF.

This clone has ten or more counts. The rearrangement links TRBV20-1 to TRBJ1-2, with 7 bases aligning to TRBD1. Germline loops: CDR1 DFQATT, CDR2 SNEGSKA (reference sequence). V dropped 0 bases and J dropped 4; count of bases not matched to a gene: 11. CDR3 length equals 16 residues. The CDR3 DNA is TGCAGTGCTAGAGATTTTAAGGCAGGGGGTATCTATGGCTACACCTTC. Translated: CSARDFKAGGIYGYTF.